The present entry profiles one TCR beta chain with its context. The entry originates in a study of blood T cell repertoires in COVID-19. Overall study context: Samples taken during acute and convalescent COVID-19 were collected in the United States, Italy and Spain. T cells, B-cell-depleted T cells, or PBMCs provided the cDNA or gDNA that served as material.

CDR1 and CDR2 from the germline V gene are LGHDT and YNNKEL (reference sequence). The V gene end was trimmed by 4 bases and the J gene end by 0 bases; junction bases not matched to a gene: 3. CDR3 size: 15 residues. The method was immunoSEQ multiplex PCR; TCRdb's version includes in-frame clones alone and lacks a portion of them. This repertoire shows 250,000 to 350,000 clones, roughly 86% found once; its top ten account for approximately 7.8%. The clonotype comes from a woman between 45 and 60 years old who had recovered from COVID-19. Source material: peripheral blood. The rearrangement joins TRBV3-1 (or the pseudogene TRBV3-2) to TRBJ1-5; 7 nucleotides agree with TRBD1. The CDR3 reads CASSPGTASNQPQHF. The CDR3 coding sequence is TGTGCCAGCAGCCCGGGGACAGCTAGCAATCAGCCCCAGCATTTT.